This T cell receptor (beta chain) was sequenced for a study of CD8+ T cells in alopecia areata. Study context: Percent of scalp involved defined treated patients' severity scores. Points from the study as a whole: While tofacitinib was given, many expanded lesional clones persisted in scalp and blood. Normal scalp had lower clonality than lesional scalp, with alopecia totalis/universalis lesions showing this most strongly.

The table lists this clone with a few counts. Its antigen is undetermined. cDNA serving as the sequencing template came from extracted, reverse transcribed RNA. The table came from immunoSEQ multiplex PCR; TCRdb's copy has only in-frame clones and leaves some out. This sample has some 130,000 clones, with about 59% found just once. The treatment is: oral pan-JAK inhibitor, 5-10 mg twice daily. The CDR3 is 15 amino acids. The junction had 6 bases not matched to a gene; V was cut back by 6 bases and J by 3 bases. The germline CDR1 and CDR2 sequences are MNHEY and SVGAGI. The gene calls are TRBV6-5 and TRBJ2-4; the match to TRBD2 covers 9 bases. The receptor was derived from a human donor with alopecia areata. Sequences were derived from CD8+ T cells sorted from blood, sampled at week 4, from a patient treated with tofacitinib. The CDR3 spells CASSPTSGDKNIQYF. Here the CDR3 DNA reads TGTGCCAGCAGCCCGACTAGCGGAGACAAAAACATTCAGTACTTC.